This is a list of T cell receptor beta chains from one sample in a study of OX40 agonist ivuxolimab in advanced cancers. Data came from immunoSEQ multiplex PCR; TCRdb stores just in-frame clones and leaves some out. The data show about 69,000 clones, 90% to 95% seen once. The sequencing used CD4+ or CD8+ T cells sorted from blood, collected in a trial of the OX40 agonist ivuxolimab. The receptors originated from an adult with an advanced solid tumor such as melanoma, head and neck, liver or kidney cancer. The CDR3 runs from the conserved cysteine through the conserved F or W. Each record gives: J gene, clone size, V gene, D gene, CDR3 protein, CDR3 DNA. The D gene is left open where the match is weak. Clone size is shown for a subset of rows, as once, few, many or a class of expanded clone.

>TRBJ1-1|.|TRBV5-4|.
CASSPVGGEYTEAFF
TGTGCCAGCAGCCCGGTAGGGGGAGAGTACACTGAAGCTTTCTTT
>TRBJ2-7|once|TRBV5-1|.
CASSVTSGETYEQYF
TGCGCCAGCAGCGTCACATCCGGGGAAACCTACGAGCAGTACTTC
>TRBJ1-2|.|TRBV6-5|.
CASSYGRSYGYTF
TGTGCCAGCAGTTACGGTCGGTCCTATGGCTACACCTTC
>TRBJ1-2|.|TRBV13|.
CASSLAAAVSF
TGTGCCAGCAGCTTAGCTGCAGCCGTCTCCTTC
>TRBJ2-1|.|TRBV6-4|.
CASSEEPTRYNEQFF
TGTGCCAGCAGTGAGGAGCCTACGAGATACAATGAGCAGTTCTTC
>TRBJ2-5|.|TRBV6-1|.
CASSEPGETLQETQYF
TGTGCCAGCAGTGAACCGGGAGAGACTCTTCAAGAGACCCAGTACTTC
>TRBJ1-1|.|TRBV27|TRBD1
CASSLGPGGPEAFF
TGTGCCAGCAGTTTAGGACCAGGGGGCCCTGAAGCTTTCTTT
>TRBJ2-1|.|TRBV7-3|TRBD1
CASSPGTGIEQFF
TGTGCCAGCAGCCCCGGGACAGGGATTGAGCAGTTCTTC
>TRBJ1-1|.|TRBV11-2|.
CASSLDFLGRQANTEAFF
TGTGCCAGCAGCTTAGATTTTCTAGGGAGACAGGCGAACACTGAAGCTTTCTTT
>TRBJ2-1|.|TRBV9|.
CASSVAVNSRDGRNEQFF
TGTGCCAGCAGCGTAGCTGTCAACAGTCGGGACGGAAGGAATGAGCAGTTCTTC